Shown below are 20 T cell receptor beta chains from a single sample sequenced in a study of blood T cell repertoires in COVID-19. This table comes from immunoSEQ multiplex PCR, and its TCRdb copy is limited to in-frame clones, with some not included. The table has about 150,000 clones, roughly 85% seen once; the top ten hold approximately 3.5%. The specimen sequenced was peripheral blood. These receptors all come from a man in his 70s with acute or convalescent COVID-19.

As to this clone: At one boundary the junction diverges from the germline segment, which might be a read error. The chain has TRBV7-7 and TRBJ2-5; D perhaps matches TRBD2 (5 bases). This CDR3 has 14 residues. CDR1 is SSHAT and CDR2 is FNYEAQ in the germline V gene (reference sequence). In nucleotides, the CDR3 is TGTGCTAGCAGCTTGTTCGAGGGCCAAGAGACCCAGTACTTC. Its protein is CASSLFEGQETQYF. The full variable domain, completed using reference TRBV7-7 and TRBJ2-5, is GAGVSQSPRYKVTKRGQDVTLRCDPISSHATLYWYQQALGQGPEFLTYFNYEAQPDKSGLPSDRFSAERPEGSISTLTIQRTEQRDSAMYRCASSLFEGQETQYFGPGTRLLVL.

The chain carries TRBV7-2 and TRBJ2-1; TRBD1 might be the D (7 bases). The length of the CDR3 is 14 residues. The V gene lost 1 base and the J gene lost 7 bases, with 11 bases spanning the gap. CDR1 SGHTA and CDR2 FQGNSA come from the germline V gene. CDR3 sequence (DNA): TGTGCCAGCAGCTTAGTTTCAGGGGGGAATGAGCAGTTCTTC. It yields the protein CASSLVSGGNEQFF.

This chain links TRBV7-2 with TRBJ1-6, with 8 bases lining up with TRBD1. The CDR3 contains 13 residues. V shed 7 bases and J 7 bases; nucleotides not matched to a gene: 3. Germline V gene sequence: CDR1 SGHTA, CDR2 FQGNSA. CDR3 nucleotides: TGTGCCAGCACAGGGGGCGGGAATTCACCCCTCCACTTT. This sequence encodes CASTGGGNSPLHF.

This clone was counted a single time. The V call is TRBV28, the J call TRBJ1-2; weak D call: TRBD1 (5 bases). The CDR3 length is 14 residues. V was shortened by 1 base and J by 7 bases, with 13 bases between the two germline ends. CDR1 is MDHEN, CDR2 SYDVKM, per germline. The CDR3 DNA is TGTGCCAGCAGTTTATCCCACAGGCTCAGTGGCTACACCTTC. Protein sequence: CASSLSHRLSGYTF.

This clone was counted a few times. The chain joins TRBV2 to TRBJ2-2; D gene unclear. Trimming stripped 4 bases from V and 5 bases from J, with 11 bases between. The CDR3 has 14 amino acids. The germline gives CDR1 SNHLY, CDR2 FYNNEI. CDR3 amino acids: CASSGLKATGELFF. CDR3 DNA sequence: TGTGCCAGCAGTGGCCTCAAAGCAACCGGGGAGCTGTTTTTT.

The rearrangement links TRBV25-1 to TRBJ2-5; 9 nucleotides align to TRBD1. After removal of 3 bases from V and 5 bases from J, the junction contained 10 bases not matched to a gene. The V gene's germline CDR1 is MGHDK and CDR2 SYGVNS. The CDR3 is 16 amino acids. CDR3 nucleotides: TGTGCCAGCAGTGAGTTTACAGGGGGCCTAGGTGAGACCCAGTACTTC. Its translation: CASSEFTGGLGETQYF.

The rearrangement uses TRBV7-2 and TRBJ2-3; D is perhaps TRBD2 (5 bases). The CDR3 extends over 16 amino acids. Trimming took off 1 base at V and 0 bases at J, with 11 bases between the two ends. Germline V gene data show CDR1 as SGHTA and CDR2 as FQGNSA. CDR3 in amino acids: CASSLGASPSTDTQYF. The CDR3 nucleotides are TGTGCCAGCAGCTTAGGGGCTAGCCCTAGCACAGATACGCAGTATTTT.

The chain is built from TRBV3-1 (or the pseudogene TRBV3-2) and TRBJ2-5, with 11 bases that match TRBD2. J lost 2 bases, V lost 1 base, and 9 bases had no gene match. This CDR3 region has 18 residues. Germline V gene sequence: CDR1 LGHDT, CDR2 YNNKEL (reference sequence). CDR3: CASSQATPGLAAQETQYF. DNA for the CDR3: TGTGCCAGCAGCCAAGCCACTCCGGGACTAGCGGCTCAAGAGACCCAGTACTTC.

The table lists this clone with a few counts. The conserved final phenylalanine or tryptophan is absent from the CDR3, which likely points to a read error. No DNA is shown, since the ends of the CDR3 on it are uncertain; the CDR3 is the one TCRdb lists. V is TRBV4-1 and J is TRBJ2-7; the D segment call TRBD2 is taken from the table without a DNA check. CDR1 is MGHRA and CDR2 is YSYEKL in the germline V gene. The CDR3 is 9 amino acids in total, end residues counted. This chain's CDR3 is CASSQARSG.

J is TRBJ2-3 and V is TRBV28; unclear D gene. The CDR3 runs to 16 residues. Germline loops: CDR1 MDHEN, CDR2 SYDVKM. V shed 4 bases and J shed 7 bases, with 21 bases lying between them. The CDR3 loop is CASSSPPVEFANTQYF. In DNA, the CDR3 is TGTGCCAGCAGTTCCCCCCCCGTAGAATTCGCGAATACGCAGTATTTT.

The V gene is TRBV4-3, the J gene TRBJ1-2, with 9 positions matching TRBD1. V was pared by 2 bases and J by 0 bases, with 7 bases of the junction left unmatched. This CDR3 has 17 residues. Germline V gene sequence: CDR1 LGHNA, CDR2 YSLEER. Here the CDR3 DNA reads TGCGCCAGCAGCCAATACCTACAGGGGGCGACTAACTATGGCTACACCTTC. Its protein product is CASSQYLQGATNYGYTF.

The rearrangement links TRBV19 to TRBJ1-2; 7 nucleotides agree with TRBD1. The ends lost 4 bases at V and 1 base at J; junction bases unmatched: 15. The germline V gene has CDR1 LNHDA and CDR2 SQIVND (reference sequence). CDR3 length: 18 amino acids. The CDR3: CASSTLWLEGQHNYGYTF. The CDR3 region has the DNA TGTGCCAGTAGTACCCTTTGGTTAGAGGGACAGCATAACTATGGCTACACCTTC.

The chain carries TRBV14 and TRBJ1-2; 9 bases agree with TRBD1. CDR1 is SGHDN, CDR2 FVKESK, per germline. The CDR3 sequence is 13 residues long. V was clipped by 2 bases and J by 8 bases; unmatched bases: 3. The CDR3 bases are TGTGCCAGCAGCCAATACAGGGGGCGAGGCTACACCTTC. Residues: CASSQYRGRGYTF. Combining the CDR3 with reference TRBV14 and TRBJ1-2 gives the whole variable domain EAGVTQFPSHSVIEKGQTVTLRCDPISGHDNLYWYRRVMGKEIKFLLHFVKESKQDESGMPNNRFLAERTGGTYSTLKVQPAELEDSGVYFCASSQYRGRGYTFGSGTRLTVV.

The chain has TRBV3-1 (or the pseudogene TRBV3-2) and TRBJ2-7; possible D gene TRBD1, 6 bases. Looked up from germline, CDR1 is LGHDT and CDR2 is YNNKEL (reference sequence). V was shortened by 2 bases and J by 3 bases, with 11 bases between the two germline ends. This CDR3 region has 14 residues. CDR3 residues: CASSQRQGGYEQYF. The CDR3, as DNA: TGTGCCAGCAGCCAAAGACAAGGGGGCTACGAGCAGTACTTC.

The CDR3 bases are TGTGCCAGTAGTTCAGGGGGCCTCAATCAGCCCCAGCATTTT. This sequence encodes CASSSGGLNQPQHF. The J gene is TRBJ1-5, the V gene TRBV19, with TRBD1 matching 8 bases. The CDR3 consists of 14 residues. V shed 5 bases, J shed 3 bases, and the junction held 3 bases outside the gene matches. Germline values: CDR1 LNHDA, CDR2 SQIVND (reference sequence).

The rearrangement joins TRBV27 to TRBJ2-7; the D is unclear. The germline V gene encodes CDR1 MNHEY and CDR2 SMNVEV (reference sequence). The CDR3 sequence is 14 residues long. V lost 4 bases and J lost 0, with 10 bases in between. CDR3 sequence (DNA): TGTGCCAGCAGTTCACGGGTTTTCTCCTACGAGCAGTACTTC. This translates into CASSSRVFSYEQYF.

V gene TRBV5-1 combines with J gene TRBJ2-3; TRBD2 matches at 10 bases. Germline V CDR1 and CDR2: SGHRS, YFSETQ. The CDR3 loop spans 17 amino acids. V shed 2 bases, J shed 2 bases, and the junction held 8 bases outside the gene matches. CDR3 region: CASSLSLAGELTDTQYF. In DNA, the CDR3 is TGCGCCAGCAGCTTAAGTCTAGCGGGGGAACTCACAGATACGCAGTATTTT.

The rearrangement joins TRBV7-3 to TRBJ1-1; unclear D gene. Germline CDR1 is SGHTA and CDR2 is FQGTGA. Trimming pared 1 base from V and 1 base from J, leaving 10 bases between. The CDR3 totals 15 residues. The CDR3 sequence: CASSLNSQANTEAFF. Here the CDR3 DNA reads TGTGCCAGCAGCTTAAACTCTCAGGCGAACACTGAAGCTTTCTTT. Based on the CDR3 plus reference TRBV7-3 and TRBJ1-1, the full variable domain is GAGVSQTPSNKVTEKGKYVELRCDPISGHTALYWYRQSLGQGPEFLIYFQGTGAADDSGLPNDRFFAVRPEGSVSTLKIQRTERGDSAVYLCASSLNSQANTEAFFGQGTRLTVV.

The V gene is TRBV7-3, the J gene TRBJ2-7; 9 bases align to TRBD1. The CDR3 is 16 residues long. Losses at the gene ends were 1 base for V and 6 bases for J; bases not matched to a gene: 10. Germline CDR1 is SGHTA and CDR2 is FQGTGA. This chain's CDR3 is CASSLNPGQGGGEQYF. In nucleotides, the CDR3 is TGTGCCAGCAGCTTAAATCCGGGACAGGGTGGAGGCGAGCAGTACTTC.

V gene TRBV29-1 combines with J gene TRBJ2-1; D remains ambiguous. The CDR3 has 12 residues. Looked up from germline, CDR1 is SQVTM and CDR2 is ANQGSEA. Trimming left V 4 bases short and J 5 bases short, with 9 bases between. DNA of the CDR3: TGCAGCGTTGTCCAATCCAACAATGAGCAGTTCTTC. It yields the protein CSVVQSNNEQFF.